This T cell receptor beta chain was identified during a study of radiation and T cells in renal cell carcinoma (dated by TCRdb to the early 2020s). In terms of the full investigation: The samples were drawn from a clinical trial, where primary renal cell carcinomas were treated with 15 Gy of stereotactic body radiation therapy and then removed by nephrectomy 4 weeks afterward. A total of 53 samples underwent TCR beta sequencing, made up of some 26 tumors and about 27 peripheral blood samples. Across all 53 samples, over 4,000,000 unique CDR3 nucleotide sequences encoding some 3,000,000 unique CDR3 amino acid sequences were identified.

TCR beta libraries were generated from genomic DNA with the immunoSEQ kit, following the manufacturer's recommendations. To prepare the libraries, a first multiplex PCR with proprietary primers was run, followed by a second PCR that added unique barcodes, and a bead cleanup was done after each round. Each sample batch included a kit-provided positive control reaction and a negative control reaction. The final libraries were assessed on an Agilent 4200 TapeStation D1000 ScreenTape, pooled by volume, and quantified by qPCR. Sequencing ran on an Illumina NextSeq500 with a MidOutput 150-cycle cartridge, using 156 Read1 and 15 Index1 cycles with kit custom primers. The pooled library was loaded at 0.95 to 1 pM with about 20% PhiX control spiked in. In the original analysis: Vendor-processed data were analyzed in R, with a clonotype defined as all T cells sharing the same CDR3 nucleotide sequence. For clone abundance analyses, frequencies were normalized to the 10,000 most abundant clones in each sample. Before analysis, public T cell clones were removed, and these numbered fewer than five per sample on average. A difference in abundance of at least 32-fold between compartments was used to define tumor-enriched and baseline blood-enriched clonotypes. A beta-binomial differential abundance model was applied to find clonotypes that expanded or contracted between blood time points. Tumor-blood repertoire similarity was measured with the Baroni-Urbani and Buser coefficient, and group comparisons used two-tailed Wilcoxon tests in R. The source is immuneACCESS, and TCRdb retained only in-frame sequences with V and J called. Part of the clones is not carried over; for the studies checked, unresolved V genes explain less than half of this, and the remainder is unexplained. V, J and clone size reflect that table, while D and trimming were determined from the DNA. This sample lists some 150,000 clones; less than 90% were detected once. The ten largest account for under 30% of the sample.

V is reduced by 0 bases and J by 8 bases, leaving a spacing of 10 bases between them. Sequences MGHRA (CDR1) and YSYEKL (CDR2) are obtained from the germline V gene. From cysteine to phenylalanine, the CDR3 is 13 amino acids long. Just the 39-base CDR3 DNA is kept, in frame starting at base 1. Findings and caveats that apply to the study as a whole: Blood repertoire dynamics were not followed beyond 4 weeks after treatment. With a single-armed trial design, the study had no way to address how radiation dose or scheduling affects the TCR repertoire. Because pretreatment tumor biopsies were not available, the study could not determine whether clonotypes were already present within the tumor at baseline. Top tumor clonotypes rose in blood from baseline to 2 weeks post-radiation, then contracted by 4 weeks, suggesting transient expansion of tumor-resident clones.

The sample's time point label, decoded: baseline pretreatment blood. The treatment or condition label for this specimen denotes: 15 Gy SBRT to primary tumor, nephrectomy 4 weeks later. To follow tumor-enriched clonotypes, peripheral blood was collected serially from radiation-treated patients at baseline and again at 2 weeks and 4 weeks after SBRT. Renal cell carcinoma with clear cell pathology was present in all patients. The QIAamp DNA Blood Mini Kit (Qiagen) was used to prepare genomic DNA for TCR sequencing. The analyses included only samples that passed all quality control checks. Notes on this clone: It has no known antigen specificity. No quality values exist for individual bases; no much larger clone is one base distant.

The chain employs TRBV4-1 and TRBJ1-2; the D segment cannot be called with confidence. The sequence derives from a woman in her fifties or sixties with renal cell carcinoma. Material: blood, obtained from a patient whose treatment included radiotherapy and nephrectomy. The sequenced DNA is TGCGCCAGCAGCCAAGAAGGGCCCGGGGGCTACACCTTC. Its translation reads: CASSQEGPGGYTF.